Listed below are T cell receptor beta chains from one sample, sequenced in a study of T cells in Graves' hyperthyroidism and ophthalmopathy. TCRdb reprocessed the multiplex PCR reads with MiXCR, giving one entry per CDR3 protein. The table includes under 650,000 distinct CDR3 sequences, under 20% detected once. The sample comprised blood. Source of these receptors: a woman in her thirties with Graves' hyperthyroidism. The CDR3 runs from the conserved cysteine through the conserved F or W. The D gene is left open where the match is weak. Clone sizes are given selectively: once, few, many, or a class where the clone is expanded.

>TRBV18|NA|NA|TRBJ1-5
CASSPQGATGNQPQHF
TGTGCCAGCTCACCACAGGGCGCCACAGGTAATCAGCCCCAGCATTTT
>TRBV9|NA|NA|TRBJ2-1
CASSVSAASYNEQFF
TGTGCCAGCAGCGTATCGGCAGCCTCCTACAATGAGCAGTTCTTC
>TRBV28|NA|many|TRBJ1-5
CASTRDSSNQPQHF
TGTGCCAGCACCCGGGACTCTAGCAATCAGCCCCAGCATTTT
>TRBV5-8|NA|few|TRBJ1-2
CASSWTIVNYGYTF
TGTGCCAGCAGCTGGACAATCGTTAACTATGGCTACACCTTC
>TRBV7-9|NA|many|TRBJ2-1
CASSRGWSYNEQFF
TGTGCCAGCAGCCGGGGGTGGTCCTACAATGAGCAGTTCTTC
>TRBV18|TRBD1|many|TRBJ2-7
CASSEWTGINEQYF
TGTGCCAGCTCTGAATGGACAGGGATCAACGAGCAGTACTTC
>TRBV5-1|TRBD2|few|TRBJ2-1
CASSLVSGMGNEQFF
TGCGCCAGCAGCTTGGTTAGCGGGATGGGGAATGAGCAGTTCTTC
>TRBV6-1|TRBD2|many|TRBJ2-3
CASSRAGDTDTQYF
TGTGCCAGCAGTAGAGCGGGAGACACAGATACGCAGTATTTT
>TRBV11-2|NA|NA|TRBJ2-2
CASPQRAGKSGRTGELFF
TGTGCCAGTCCACAACGGGCGGGGAAAAGTGGTAGGACCGGGGAGCTGTTTTTT
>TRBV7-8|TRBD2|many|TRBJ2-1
CASSLGAGGTDNEQFF
TGTGCCAGCAGCTTAGGAGCGGGGGGGACTGACAATGAGCAGTTCTTC
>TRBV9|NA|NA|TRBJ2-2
CASSVESRGTGELFF
TGTGCCAGCAGCGTAGAATCCCGGGGTACCGGGGAGCTGTTTTTT
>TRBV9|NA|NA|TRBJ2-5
CASSPRDSLGTQYF
TGTGCCAGCAGCCCCAGGGACTCCCTCGGGACCCAGTACTTC
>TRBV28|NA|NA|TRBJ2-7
CASSLLTGGPSYEQYF
TGTGCCAGCAGTCTTTTGACTGGCGGGCCATCCTACGAGCAGTACTTC
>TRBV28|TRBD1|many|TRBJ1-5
CASSWTGDQPQHF
TGTGCCAGCAGTTGGACAGGGGACCAGCCCCAGCATTTT
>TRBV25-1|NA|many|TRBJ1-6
CASSDISSPLHF
TGTGCCAGCAGTGACATTAGTTCACCCCTCCACTTT
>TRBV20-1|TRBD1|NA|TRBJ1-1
CSASRVTGDTEAFF
TGCAGTGCTAGCCGCGTTACAGGGGACACTGAAGCTTTCTTT
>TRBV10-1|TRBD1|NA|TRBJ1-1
CASSEGTGRSEAFF
TGCGCCAGCAGTGAGGGGACAGGCCGATCTGAAGCTTTCTTT
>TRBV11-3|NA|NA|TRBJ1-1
CASSLEGGWDTEAFF
TGTGCCAGCAGCTTAGAAGGAGGTTGGGACACTGAAGCTTTCTTT
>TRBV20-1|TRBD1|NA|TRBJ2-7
CSAREDREFPYEQYF
TGCAGTGCTAGAGAAGACAGGGAATTTCCCTACGAGCAGTACTTC
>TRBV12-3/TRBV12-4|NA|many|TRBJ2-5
CASSSGPPHGAQYF
TGTGCCAGCAGTTCGGGACCCCCTCATGGGGCCCAGTACTTC
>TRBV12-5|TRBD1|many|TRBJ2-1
CASGPGQGDYNEQFF
TGTGCTAGTGGCCCCGGACAGGGGGACTACAATGAGCAGTTCTTC
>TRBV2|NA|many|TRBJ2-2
CASSRDNTGELFF
TGTGCCAGCAGCCGGGACAACACCGGGGAGCTGTTTTTT
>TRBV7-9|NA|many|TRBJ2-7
CASSTSSYEQYF
TGTGCCAGCAGTACTAGCTCCTACGAGCAGTACTTC
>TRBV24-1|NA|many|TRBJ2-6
CATSLGAGANVLTF
TGTGCCACCTCGTTGGGTGCTGGGGCCAACGTCCTGACTTTC
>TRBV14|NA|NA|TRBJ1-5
CASKVDRRSNQPQHF
TGTGCCAGCAAGGTGGACAGAAGGAGCAATCAGCCCCAGCATTTT
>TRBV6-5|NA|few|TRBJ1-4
CASSYRGVEEKLFF
TGTGCCAGCAGTTACCGGGGGGTTGAGGAAAAACTGTTTTTT
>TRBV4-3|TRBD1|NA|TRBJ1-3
CASSQDRTGSSGNTIYF
TGCGCCAGCAGCCAAGATAGGACAGGGAGCTCTGGAAACACCATATATTTT
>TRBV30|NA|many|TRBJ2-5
CAWSNSGEETQYF
TGTGCCTGGAGTAATAGCGGTGAAGAGACCCAGTACTTC
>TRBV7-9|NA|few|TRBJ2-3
CASSSPGIKTDTQYF
TGTGCCAGCAGCTCCCCGGGGATCAAGACAGATACGCAGTATTTT
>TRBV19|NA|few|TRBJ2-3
CASSTLLELADTQYF
TGTGCCAGTAGTACGTTACTAGAGCTCGCAGATACGCAGTATTTT
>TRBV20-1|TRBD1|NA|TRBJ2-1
CSARRTGAYNEQFF
TGCAGTGCTAGACGGACAGGCGCCTACAATGAGCAGTTCTTC
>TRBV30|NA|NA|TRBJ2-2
CAWSHTMNTGELFF
TGTGCCTGGAGTCACACAATGAACACCGGGGAGCTGTTTTTT
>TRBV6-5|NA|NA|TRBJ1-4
CASSISQGTLEKLFF
TGTGCCAGCAGTATCTCGCAGGGAACCTTAGAAAAACTGTTTTTT
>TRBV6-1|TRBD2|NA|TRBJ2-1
CASSDYQRERQFF
TGTGCCAGCAGCGACTATCAGCGGGAGAGGCAGTTCTTC
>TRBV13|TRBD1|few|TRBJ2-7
CASSPGGTGSREQYF
TGTGCCAGCAGCCCCGGGGGGACAGGGTCTCGGGAGCAGTACTTC
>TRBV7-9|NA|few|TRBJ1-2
CASSLGDNYGYTF
TGTGCCAGCAGCTTAGGGGACAACTATGGCTACACCTTC
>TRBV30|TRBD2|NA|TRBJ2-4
CAWSGEGLARDIQYF
TGTGCCTGGAGTGGGGAAGGACTAGCGAGGGACATTCAGTACTTC
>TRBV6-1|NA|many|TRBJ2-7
CASSWEGGDYEQYF
TGTGCCAGCAGTTGGGAAGGTGGCGACTACGAGCAGTACTTC
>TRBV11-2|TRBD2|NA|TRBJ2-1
CASSSRTSGTAFF
TGTGCCAGCAGCTCGAGGACTAGCGGGACGGCGTTCTTC